The next 8 T cell receptor beta chains were all read from a single sample in a study of T cells in Graves' hyperthyroidism and ophthalmopathy. Researchers amplified the TCR beta CDR3 regions from RNA transcripts. The primer set for the first-round RT-PCR of the TCR CDR3 was HTBI. MiXCR was run by TCRdb on the multiplex PCR reads, yielding one entry per CDR3 protein. The sample holds hundreds of thousands of distinct CDR3 sequences, 15% to 20% seen once. Sequencing was performed on blood. The receptors stem from a woman in her sixties with Graves' ophthalmopathy.

Regarding this clonotype: A read error may explain this, as a much larger clone is one base away. The chain recombines TRBV27 with TRBJ2-3; TRBD1 matches at 7 bases. This CDR3 has 15 residues. Germline lookup yields CDR1 MNHEY and CDR2 SMNVEV (reference sequence). The CDR3 sequence is CASRRRQGIADMQYF. The CDR3 bases are TGTGCCAGCAGGAGGCGACAGGGTATAGCAGATATGCAGTATTTT.

The V and J genes are TRBV15 and TRBJ1-2; D perhaps matches TRBD1 (5 bases). Germline values: CDR1 LNHNV, CDR2 YYDKDF (reference sequence). The V end was cut by 0 bases, the J end by 2 bases, with 16 bases between. This CDR3 is built from 17 residues. CDR3 in amino acids: CATSRDRGGGTNYGYTF. CDR3 in DNA: TGTGCCACCAGCAGAGATCGTGGGGGAGGGACCAACTATGGCTACACCTTC.

A word on this clonotype: The CDR3 carries no conserved terminal phenylalanine or tryptophan, so it likely arises from a read error. The chain has TRBV6-1 and TRBJ1-1; tentatively, D is TRBD1 (5 bases). This CDR3 comprises 14 residues. V shed 2 bases and J shed 1 base, with 8 bases lying between them. Germline loops: CDR1 MNHNS, CDR2 SASEGT. This CDR3 reads CASSESGGNTEAFL. CDR3 bases: TGTGCCAGCAGTGAATCGGGGGGGAACACTGAAGCTTTCCTT.

This sequence joins TRBV4-3 and TRBJ2-7; D not resolved. V lost 4 bases and J lost 5, with 18 bases in between. The CDR3 has 15 amino acids. Looked up from germline, CDR1 is LGHNA and CDR2 is YSLEER. In DNA form, the CDR3 reads TGCGCCAGCAGCCCGGCCGTATGGGTACCCCACGAGCAGTACTTC. Amino acid sequence: CASSPAVWVPHEQYF.

A few counts support this clonotype. The J gene is TRBJ1-2, the V gene TRBV19; no clear D. CDR1 is LNHDA, CDR2 SQIVND, per germline (reference sequence). This CDR3 region has 15 residues. V lost 3 bases to trimming and J lost 7 bases, with 18 bases between them. CDR3 residues: CASSISPAAVLGYTF. The CDR3 nucleotides are TGTGCCAGTAGTATCTCCCCTGCGGCTGTCCTTGGCTACACCTTC.

This clonotype was seen repeatedly, ten times or more. This chain uses TRBV20-1 with TRBJ2-1, with D unclear. The germline V gene has CDR1 DFQATT and CDR2 SNEGSKA (reference sequence). This CDR3 has 14 amino acids. V dropped 5 bases and J dropped 10 bases, with 21 bases sitting between them. CDR3 amino acids: CSAPQPLGVGEQFF. The CDR3 DNA reads TGCAGTGCTCCCCAGCCACTGGGCGTGGGCGAGCAGTTCTTC.

This clonotype was seen a few times. The gene calls are TRBV2 and TRBJ2-2; 13 bases are a match to TRBD2. The length of the CDR3 is 17 residues. Per the germline V gene, CDR1 is SNHLY and CDR2 is FYNNEI. V shed 3 bases and J 5 bases; nucleotides not matched to a gene: 6. DNA of the CDR3: TGTGCCAGCAGTGACATACTAGCGGGAGGGGGGACCGGGGAGCTGTTTTTT. Translation: CASSDILAGGGTGELFF.

A note on this clonotype: A much larger clone lies a single base off, so this may be a read error. This chain connects TRBV27 to TRBJ2-7, with TRBD1 matching 7 bases. This CDR3 contains 17 residues. CDR1 is MNHEY, CDR2 SMNVEV, per germline (reference sequence). The V segment lost 5 bases and the J segment 5 bases; nucleotides outside the gene matches: 18. CDR3 sequence reads: CASSTGTALPNSDEQYF. Here the CDR3 DNA reads TGTGCCAGCAGTACCGGGACAGCCTTACCTAACTCGGACGAGCAGTACTTC.